A selection of T cell receptor beta chains follows, all from one sample in a study of shared clonotypes between healthy human individuals. Measured with immunoSEQ multiplex PCR; TCRdb has only the in-frame clones, and not every one. Altogether a few million clones are present, around 90% being singletons, with the ten largest covering 0.37%. Sequences were obtained from naive CD4+ T cells from PBMCs. These receptors were taken from a man aged 18 to 29 in good health. Some clones in this sample may be carry-over from other donors' samples. The CDR3 runs from the conserved cysteine through the conserved F or W. The order of the fields is V gene, CDR3 protein.

>TRBV14
CASSQDPSSGRLNEQFF
>TRBV10-2
CASQGFGDTEAFF
>TRBV14
CASSRLAGVISNEQFF
>TRBV7-2
CASSLFAEGEQFF
>TRBV5-4
CASSPVIAGELFF
>TRBV18
CASSERGDTQYF
>TRBV6-1
CASSAGGTNEKLFF
>TRBV9
CASGSGSGELFF
>TRBV27
CASRPSGPPNYGYTF
>TRBV27
CASSLFGRVGFQPQHF
>TRBV11-2
CASSLARWNEKLFF
>TRBV27
CASSLKGASQPQHF
>TRBV5-5
CASSLVDTQYF
>TRBV7-2
CASSIQLATVQFF
>TRBV5-1
CASSPRQGGEKLFF
>TRBV19
CASSTFRTGSSYEQYF
>TRBV5-1
CASSIHLAGVSNEQYF
>TRBV5-1
CASSRWVNTEAFF
>TRBV2
CASRDRGSGNTIYF
>TRBV4-2
CASSLPSGDEQFF
>TRBV7-8
CASSLSNTGFGYTF
>TRBV4-1
CASSQRERNTGELFF
>TRBV5-4
CASSLAGGGDTQYF
>TRBV18
CASSPPVKGAAGNTIYF
>TRBV6-6
CASSYQGEYTEAFF
>TRBV28
CATIASGQGVDEQYF
>TRBV2
CASSEWFTETQYF
>TRBV28
CASSLDRSSYNEQFF
>TRBV27
CASSLGTGIGYTF
>TRBV19
CASSMGGGTGADTQYF
>TRBV4-1
CASSQRANTDSEQPQHF
>TRBV7-6
CASSLVGGGEQPQHF
>TRBV7-9
CASSAYYEQYF
>TRBV11-1
CASSWDRGPEAFF
>TRBV5-4
CASSLQDRGRETQYF
>TRBV19
CASRQDSNYGYTF
>TRBV30
CAWSATGGPDTQYF
>TRBV7-2
CASSLASAYEQYF
>TRBV7-9
CASSSQVQARPKAGYTF
>TRBV28
CASSFLPGRGGAIQPQHF
>TRBV7-9
CASSLVGARTGELFF
>TRBV5-4
CASSFSGRAEIEQYF
>TRBV28
CASSSPGLGNQPQHF
>TRBV10-1
CATPGLAGSYEQYF
>TRBV28
CASRTPGQGAREAFF
>TRBV11-3
CASSSETNEQFF
>TRBV9
CASSVTDRGGAGANVLTF
>TRBV11-1
CASSSGTSYEQYF
>TRBV13
CASGERGYGYTF
>TRBV29-1
CSVEEQRDYEQYF
>TRBV5-4
CASSPISGGYTF
>TRBV7-3
CASSSYAATEAFF